This TCR beta chain originates from a study of cytomegalovirus exposure and HLA in healthy donors. Turning to the study itself: Of 350 to 400 genotyped donors, more than 75% grouped in the Caucasian-associated ancestry cluster.

General study findings and limits: Earlier analysis yielded a pattern in which most TCR beta V segments were productive about 87% or about 30% of the time.

The V and J ends lost 0 bases and 4 bases respectively, with 4 bases between them. Germline assignment: CDR1 GTSNPN and CDR2 SVGIG (reference sequence). The CDR3 runs to 12 residues. Both 60 Vbeta primers and 13 Jbeta primers went into the PCR. Using immunoSEQ multiplex PCR, the repertoire was profiled, and TCRdb retains in-frame clones only, with some absent. The table has some 160,000 clones, approximately 80% seen once. A remark on this clone: The antigen is not known.

The chain links TRBV30 to TRBJ1-5, with D unclear. This receptor was taken from a man between 45 and 60 years old in good health and CMV-seropositive. Specimen: PBMCs. The CDR3 DNA sequence: TGTGCCTGGAGTGTGTCTAATCAGCCCCAGCATTTT. Translation gives CAWSVSNQPQHF.